The rows below give T cell receptor beta chains drawn from one sample of a study of early T cells in non-severe SARS-CoV-2 infection. One entry per CDR3 protein results from TCRdb running MiXCR on the 5' RACE reads. The table lists about 40,000 distinct CDR3 sequences, 4.7% of them singletons. Sample: whole blood. The receptors come from an adult who was a healthcare worker with PCR-confirmed SARS-CoV-2 infection or an uninfected control (not recorded which). The CDR3 runs from the conserved cysteine through the conserved F or W. D genes are given only for firm matches. Clone size appears in some rows only: once, few, many, or a class for an expanded clone.

d_call v_call clone_size cdr3_aa
NA TRBV3-1 many CASSQGAVYGYTF
TRBD2 TRBV5-4 few CASSLVIVSGLGRNEQFF
NA TRBV11-2 medium-sized CASSLVTSPLHF
NA TRBV6-6 many CASTSRAEGSPLHF
NA TRBV3-1 many CASSQGRGVNTGELFF
NA TRBV11-2 many CASSPPGKGSHGYTF
NA TRBV29-1 NA CSVEKIGGALEAFF
NA TRBV6-2/TRBV6-3 many CASSHSPRDEMIYEQYF
NA TRBV5-4 NA CASSSTNEQFF
NA TRBV6-1 NA CASSEGLEPGGYTF
NA TRBV7-6 NA CASSLIGLETQYF
NA TRBV19 NA CASTPSGRSSYNEQFF
TRBD2 TRBV4-1 NA CASSQDQETSGSTDTQYF
TRBD1 TRBV5-6 many CASSSGQGRQGQFF
TRBD1 TRBV6-5 many CASSRGQGGGYTF
NA TRBV7-9 NA CAIQAGDYGYTF
NA TRBV20-1 few CSARDERTVIRSYTF
NA TRBV12-3/TRBV12-4 many CASSQEGFSNEQFF
NA TRBV11-2 many CASSLEYRVADTQYF
NA TRBV7-9 few CASSFPKTGNTEAFF
TRBD2 TRBV20-1 many CSARSGLAGTDTQYF
TRBD1 TRBV11-2 many CASSPGTGPYEQYF
NA TRBV7-9 many CASSLTYGSSYNEQFF
TRBD1 TRBV3-1 NA CASSPIQGARTEAFF
NA TRBV6-2/TRBV6-3 many CASSRVTEGNQPQHF
NA TRBV28 few CASSFGSPGSETQYF
NA TRBV11-2 few CASSLFGAIYNSPLHF
TRBD1 TRBV7-2 NA CASKLLTGVTEAFF
NA TRBV29-1 many CSVEPRVGDTEAFF
NA TRBV11-2 NA CASSLESALASQYF
TRBD1 TRBV7-9 NA CASSLGSRTGGETQYF
TRBD1 TRBV7-2 NA CASSRDSFSYNEQFF
NA TRBV27 NA CASSFWNRINTEAFF
NA TRBV12-3/TRBV12-4 many CASSLSAQETQYF
NA TRBV10-2 NA CASSERGGRTTGELFF
NA TRBV6-1 many CASSEERRKNTGELFF
TRBD1 TRBV12-3/TRBV12-4 NA CASSPRDRGGTIYF
NA TRBV18 NA CASSLRRENYGYTF
NA TRBV6-6 many CASSYTETQYF
NA TRBV11-2 many CASSIPGRRYGYTF
NA TRBV7-9 many CASSLVGTEYEQYF
TRBD2 TRBV11-2 few CASSLELAGLEQYF
TRBD1 TRBV20-1 few CSARETGDTEAFF
NA TRBV5-5 NA CASSLVDILEGDEQFF
TRBD2 TRBV5-6 many CASSQSGGNTGELFF
TRBD1 TRBV7-2 few CASSSTGVSNQPQHF
NA TRBV4-3 many CASSPLRSLDSVGGYTF
TRBD1 TRBV3-1 many CASSPRQGFGEKLFF
NA TRBV28 many CASSFRSETYGYTF
NA TRBV20-1 many CSARQTSLGEQFF
NA TRBV12-3/TRBV12-4 NA CASSRELFVSPLHF
TRBD1 TRBV6-2/TRBV6-3 medium-sized CASSPPTGGGETQYF